What follows are 32 T cell receptor beta chains derived from one specimen sequenced in a study of T-cell memory formation after mild COVID-19. TCRdb reanalysed the 5' RACE reads using MiXCR and keeps one entry per CDR3 protein. The table shows 300,000 to 400,000 distinct CDR3 sequences, with around 15% occurring only once. Sequenced material: PBMCs or a T cell subset sorted from them (not recorded which). The receptors derive from a young man who had mild COVID-19 (a few samples of this study predate the infection). Cell type and time point are not known.

This clonotype was seen a few times. The V gene is TRBV12-3 or TRBV12-4, the J gene TRBJ2-5; D might be TRBD1 or TRBD2, each matching 7 bases. This CDR3 has 18 residues. Trimming stripped 1 base from V and 5 bases from J, with 23 bases between. The CDR3: CASSLGPLGGGGRETQYF. CDR3 DNA sequence: TGTGCCAGCAGTTTAGGCCCCTTAGGGGGCGGGGGCCGGGAGACCCAGTACTTC.

J is TRBJ2-1 and V is TRBV6-2 or TRBV6-3, with a weak D call TRBD1 (5 bases). This CDR3 comprises 20 residues. With 0 bases removed from V and 5 bases from J, the gap between germline ends came to 26 bases. CDR1 is MNHEY, CDR2 SVGEGT, per germline. The CDR3, as DNA: TGTGCCAGCAGTTACTCGAGTCAGGGCCGCTCAGGCGGACGTCACAATGAGCAGTTCTTC. Its protein is CASSYSSQGRSGGRHNEQFF.

At least ten counts were recorded for this clonotype. The chain uses TRBV20-1 and TRBJ2-7; D remains ambiguous. CDR3 size: 13 residues. Germline V gives CDR1 DFQATT, CDR2 SNEGSKA (reference sequence). Trimming stripped 1 base from V and 0 bases from J, with 7 bases between. For the CDR3, the DNA is TGCAGTGCTAGAGGGTCAAGCTCCTACGAGCAGTACTTC. Translating it yields CSARGSSSYEQYF.

The chain carries TRBV24-1 and TRBJ2-3, with TRBD2 as a possible D gene (7 bases). The length of the CDR3 is 14 residues. CDR1 KGHDR and CDR2 SFDVKD come from the germline V gene. The V and J ends lost 7 bases and 1 base respectively, with 11 bases between them. The CDR3 DNA follows: TGTGCCACCAGCCGCGGGGGCGGCACAGATACGCAGTATTTT. It encodes CATSRGGGTDTQYF.

The chain is built from TRBV6-2 or TRBV6-3 and TRBJ1-5; TRBD1 is a possible D gene (5 bases). Germline V gene sequence: CDR1 MNHEY, CDR2 SVGEGT. This CDR3 has 20 residues. Trimming took 2 bases from V and 2 from J, leaving 25 bases between them. CDR3 protein: CASSYGQKSAWGGGNQPQHF. CDR3 nucleotide sequence: TGTGCCAGCAGTTACGGGCAAAAGTCCGCCTGGGGAGGGGGCAATCAGCCCCAGCATTTT.

The rearrangement joins TRBV5-1 to TRBJ2-3; the D is unclear. Germline V gives CDR1 SGHRS, CDR2 YFSETQ. The V gene lost 2 bases and the J gene lost 5 bases, with 9 bases spanning the gap. CDR3 length: 13 residues. This chain's CDR3 is CASSLWSRDTQYF. CDR3 bases: TGCGCCAGCAGCTTATGGTCTAGAGATACGCAGTATTTT.

The chain is built from TRBV28 and TRBJ1-2; D is uncertain. V was shortened by 6 bases and J by 3 bases, with 11 bases between the two germline ends. The CDR3 extends over 13 amino acids. CDR1 is MDHEN and CDR2 is SYDVKM in the germline V gene. This CDR3 is CASRATRDYGYTF. Here the CDR3 DNA reads TGTGCCAGCAGAGCTACCCGGGACTATGGCTACACCTTC.

This clonotype was observed a handful of times. The gene calls are TRBV29-1 and TRBJ2-5; perhaps D is TRBD1 or TRBD2 (6 bases each). CDR1 is SQVTM and CDR2 is ANQGSEA in the germline V gene. This CDR3 has 12 amino acids. Trimming pared 7 bases from V and 7 bases from J, leaving 16 bases between. CDR3 bases: TGCAGCGGGAGATGGGGGGCCGGGACCCAGTACTTC. Translation gives CSGRWGAGTQYF. The variable domain in full, with the rest retrieved from reference TRBV29-1 and TRBJ2-5, is SAVISQKPSRDICQRGTSLTIQCQVDSQVTMMFWYRQQPGQSLTLIATANQGSEATYESGFVIDKFPISRPNLTFSTLTVSNMSPEDSSIYLCSGRWGAGTQYFGPGTRLLVL.

This clonotype was counted a few times. The gene calls are TRBV12-3 or TRBV12-4 and TRBJ1-2; D gene uncertain. The CDR3 extends over 12 amino acids. V lost 7 bases, J lost 7 bases, and 13 bases lay in between. DNA for the CDR3: TGTGCCAGCACCCCGGCGGGCGGTGGCTACACCTTC. This gives the protein CASTPAGGGYTF.

V and J are TRBV3-1 and TRBJ2-2, with D maybe TRBD1 (6 bases). V shed 0 bases and J shed 2 bases, with 10 bases lying between them. This CDR3 comprises 16 residues. Germline values: CDR1 LGHDT, CDR2 YNNKEL (reference sequence). CDR3 coding DNA: TGTGCCAGCAGCCAAGAACTGGGGACAAACACCGGGGAGCTGTTTTTT. Its translation: CASSQELGTNTGELFF.

The V gene is TRBV7-2, the J gene TRBJ2-5; 13 nucleotides match TRBD2. This CDR3 is built from 16 residues. J lost 5 bases, V lost 4 bases, and 7 bases had no gene match. The V gene's germline CDR1 is SGHTA and CDR2 FQGNSA. The CDR3 sequence is CASSSWTSGGSETQYF. CDR3 DNA: TGTGCCAGCAGCTCATGGACTAGCGGGGGTTCGGAGACCCAGTACTTC.

The rearrangement uses TRBV6-6 and TRBJ1-6, with TRBD1 matching 12 bases. Germline CDR1 MNHNY, CDR2 SVGAGI (reference sequence). This CDR3 has 15 residues. V shed 6 bases and J 10 bases; nucleotides not matched to a gene: 7. The CDR3 sequence: CASRPGTGGSSPLHF. The CDR3, as DNA: TGTGCCAGCAGACCCGGGACAGGGGGCTCATCACCCCTCCACTTT.

The count of this clonotype is one. The V call is TRBV10-3, the J call TRBJ2-1; no clear D gene. Germline CDR1 reads ENHRY; CDR2 reads SYGVKD. Trimming removed 2 bases at V and 8 bases at J, with 13 bases between. This CDR3 is built from 14 residues. The DNA of the CDR3 is TGTGCCATCAGTGAGAAGGGCTTTGACGATGAGCAGTTCTTC. Amino acids: CAISEKGFDDEQFF.

There are a few counts of this clonotype. This sequence joins TRBV23-1 and TRBJ2-2; D is ambiguous. TRBV23-1 is sorted into the ORF group, with uncertain function. The length of the CDR3 is 19 residues. V dropped 0 bases and J dropped 3 bases, with 20 bases sitting between them. The CDR3 loop reads CASSQSHQDPEEYTGELFF. DNA for the CDR3: TGCGCCAGCAGTCAATCCCACCAGGACCCCGAAGAGTACACCGGGGAGCTGTTTTTT.

This clonotype appeared a few times. The rearrangement links TRBV4-2 to TRBJ1-6; D uncertain. CDR1 and CDR2 from the germline V gene are LGHNA and YNFKEQ. This CDR3 is 16 amino acids long. V lost 0 bases and J 7 bases, leaving 13 bases between the germline ends. The CDR3 is CASSQDFLTANSPLHF. CDR3 in DNA: TGTGCCAGCAGCCAAGATTTTCTCACAGCCAATTCACCCCTCCACTTT.

The V gene is TRBV6-6, the J gene TRBJ1-5, with D unresolved. The CDR3 loop spans 17 amino acids. The germline gives CDR1 MNHNY, CDR2 SVGAGI (reference sequence). Trimming left V 2 bases short and J 0 bases short, with 14 bases between. CDR3 sequence reads: CASSYTAGPYSNQPQHF. The CDR3 DNA is TGTGCCAGCAGTTACACCGCGGGCCCCTATAGCAATCAGCCCCAGCATTTT.

This clonotype was recorded a few times. V and J are TRBV5-1 and TRBJ2-4, with 7 bases fitting TRBD1. Germline V gene sequence: CDR1 SGHRS, CDR2 YFSETQ. The CDR3 is 13 amino acids. The junction had 6 bases not matched to a gene; V was cut back by 4 bases and J by 8 bases. The CDR3 here is CASSPDRLDIQYF. As DNA, the CDR3 is TGCGCCAGCAGCCCGGACAGGTTGGACATTCAGTACTTC. Drawing the rest from reference TRBV5-1 and TRBJ2-4, the complete variable domain is KAGVTQTPRYLIKTRGQQVTLSCSPISGHRSVSWYQQTPGQGLQFLFEYFSETQRNKGNFPGRFSGRQFSNSRSEMNVSTLELGDSALYLCASSPDRLDIQYFGAGTRLSVL.

This clonotype has just a few counts. V gene TRBV5-1 combines with J gene TRBJ2-3, with D possibly matching TRBD1 (6 bases). Trimming left V 4 bases short and J 0 bases short, with 15 bases between. The germline CDR1 and CDR2 sequences are SGHRS and YFSETQ. The CDR3 is 16 amino acids. DNA of the CDR3: TGCGCCAGCAGCGGCATCAAGACAGGAAGCACAGATACGCAGTATTTT. The encoded protein is CASSGIKTGSTDTQYF.

This clonotype was recorded a few times. This chain connects TRBV5-1 to TRBJ1-1, with D maybe TRBD1 (5 bases). The CDR3 loop spans 15 amino acids. Between the trimmed V and J ends, which lost 4 bases and 3 bases, there was a span of 16 bases. Germline CDR1 and CDR2: SGHRS and YFSETQ. DNA of the CDR3: TGCGCCAGCAGCCCGGCTGGGGCGGGGGACACTGAAGCTTTCTTT. Amino acid sequence: CASSPAGAGDTEAFF.

V usage is TRBV7-9 and J usage is TRBJ2-1; D perhaps matches TRBD1 (6 bases). From germline, CDR1 is SEHNR and CDR2 FQNEAQ (reference sequence). V lost 6 bases to trimming and J lost 1 base, with 16 bases between them. This CDR3 spans 16 amino acids. This CDR3 reads CASRANPGVSYNEQFF. CDR3 sequence (DNA): TGTGCCAGCAGAGCCAACCCAGGGGTTTCCTACAATGAGCAGTTCTTC. The variable domain in full, with the rest retrieved from reference TRBV7-9 and TRBJ2-1, is DTGVSQNPRHKITKRGQNVTFRCDPISEHNRLYWYRQTLGQGPEFLTYFQNEAQLEKSRLLSDRFSAERPKGSFSTLEIQRTEQGDSAMYLCASRANPGVSYNEQFFGPGTRLTVL.

This clonotype was seen at least ten times. This rearrangement joins TRBV7-3 to TRBJ2-1; 9 bases map to TRBD2. The CDR3 extends over 14 amino acids. Germline V gene sequence: CDR1 SGHTA, CDR2 FQGTGA. J gave up 8 bases and V 2 bases, and 4 bases lay outside the gene matches. CDR3 region: CASSLGRGGYEQFF. CDR3 in DNA: TGTGCCAGCAGCTTAGGGCGGGGGGGCTATGAGCAGTTCTTC. Complete variable domain (other parts from reference TRBV7-3 and TRBJ2-1): GAGVSQTPSNKVTEKGKYVELRCDPISGHTALYWYRQSLGQGPEFLIYFQGTGAADDSGLPNDRFFAVRPEGSVSTLKIQRTERGDSAVYLCASSLGRGGYEQFFGPGTRLTVL.

This clonotype was picked up a small number of times. This sequence joins TRBV6-5 and TRBJ2-5; 11 nucleotides line up with TRBD2. There are 16 residues in the CDR3. The V and J ends lost 5 bases and 5 bases, in that order; junction bases with no gene match: 10. From germline, CDR1 is MNHEY and CDR2 SVGAGI. CDR3 nucleotide sequence: TGTGCCAGCAGTAACAATCTAGCGGGGGGTTATGAGACCCAGTACTTC. Translation gives CASSNNLAGGYETQYF.

The chain is built from TRBV5-1 and TRBJ2-3, with D unresolved. Trimming cost V 4 bases and J 7 bases, with 10 bases left between them. CDR1 and CDR2 from the germline V gene are SGHRS and YFSETQ. CDR3 length equals 12 residues. The CDR3 nucleotides read TGCGCCAGCAGCCTAGAGGCGTATACGCAGTATTTT. This translates into CASSLEAYTQYF. The full variable domain, rest sourced from reference TRBV5-1 and TRBJ2-3, is KAGVTQTPRYLIKTRGQQVTLSCSPISGHRSVSWYQQTPGQGLQFLFEYFSETQRNKGNFPGRFSGRQFSNSRSEMNVSTLELGDSALYLCASSLEAYTQYFGPGTRLTVL.

There are a few counts of this clonotype. The chain combines TRBV10-3 with TRBJ2-2; 10 bases align to TRBD2. With V trimmed by 11 bases and J by 7 bases, 4 bases remained unmatched. This CDR3 comprises 12 residues. Germline assignment: CDR1 ENHRY and CDR2 SYGVKD. As DNA, the CDR3 is TGTGCCTCTTGGACTAGCGGCGGGGAGCTGTTTTTT. This gives the protein CASWTSGGELFF.

This clonotype appeared a few times. CDR3: CASSLARVRTDTQYF. The CDR3 nucleotides are TGCGCCAGCAGCTTGGCCAGGGTCCGCACAGATACGCAGTATTTT. The J gene is TRBJ2-3, the V gene TRBV5-1; possible D gene TRBD1, 5 bases. Germline CDR1 and CDR2: SGHRS and YFSETQ. V was pared by 0 bases and J by 1 base, with 9 bases between. This CDR3 spans 15 amino acids.

This clonotype was seen a few times. The chain joins TRBV5-1 to TRBJ1-2, with 9 bases lining up with TRBD1. The CDR3 length is 16 residues. CDR1 SGHRS and CDR2 YFSETQ come from the germline V gene. Losses at the gene ends were 4 bases for V and 4 bases for J; bases not matched to a gene: 11. The CDR3: CASSPDGGTGLYGYTF. In DNA, the CDR3 is TGCGCCAGCAGCCCGGACGGGGGGACAGGGCTCTATGGCTACACCTTC.

This chain connects TRBV28 to TRBJ2-3, with D hard to call. The CDR3 is 16 amino acids. Germline assignment: CDR1 MDHEN and CDR2 SYDVKM. Trimming cost V 8 bases and J 0 bases, with 18 bases left between them. DNA of the CDR3: TGTGCCAGCCAACAGCTTATGGGCTCTAGCACAGATACGCAGTATTTT. Translated: CASQQLMGSSTDTQYF.

This clonotype was detected a few times. The CDR3 protein is CASTIGTDATYGYTF. Here the CDR3 DNA reads TGTGCCAGCACGATCGGGACGGACGCAACCTATGGCTACACCTTC. The chain employs TRBV6-5 and TRBJ1-2, with a weak D call TRBD1 (5 bases). Germline CDR1 reads MNHEY; CDR2 reads SVGAGI. The CDR3 has 15 amino acids. V lost 7 bases and J lost 4, with 19 bases in between.

This clonotype was observed a few times. V and J are TRBV5-4 and TRBJ2-5; possible D gene TRBD1, 6 bases. The CDR3 is 13 amino acids. Germline CDR1 reads SGHNT; CDR2 reads YYREEE (reference sequence). V lost 4 bases and J lost 4, with 11 bases in between. This CDR3 reads CASSRPQGETQYF. In nucleotides, the CDR3 is TGTGCCAGCAGCCGGCCACAGGGAGAGACCCAGTACTTC.

A few counts support this clonotype. The gene calls are TRBV12-5 and TRBJ2-5; D remains unclear. This CDR3 spans 15 amino acids. Trimming took off 2 bases at V and 4 bases at J, with 14 bases between the two ends. From germline, CDR1 is LGHNT and CDR2 FRNRAP. CDR3 sequence: CASGLTPDKPETQYF. CDR3 DNA: TGTGCTAGTGGTTTGACCCCTGATAAGCCAGAGACCCAGTACTTC.

This chain connects TRBV7-6 to TRBJ2-7, with 9 nucleotides matching TRBD2. The CDR3 runs 14 residues. J lost 7 bases, V lost 5 bases, and 9 bases had no gene match. CDR1 and CDR2 (germline): SGHVS, FNYEAQ. The CDR3 sequence: CASSPQGLAGEQYF. The CDR3 DNA sequence: TGTGCCAGCAGCCCCCAAGGGCTAGCGGGGGAGCAGTACTTC.

The V gene is TRBV4-1, the J gene TRBJ2-1; 7 positions match TRBD2. Germline V CDR1 and CDR2: MGHRA, YSYEKL. This CDR3 comprises 16 residues. The J segment lost 7 bases and the V segment lost 4 bases, leaving 13 bases of the junction unmatched. In DNA form, the CDR3 reads TGCGCCAGCAGCCTAGAGCCCGGACTAGAGGGGAATGAGCAGTTCTTC. Translation: CASSLEPGLEGNEQFF.